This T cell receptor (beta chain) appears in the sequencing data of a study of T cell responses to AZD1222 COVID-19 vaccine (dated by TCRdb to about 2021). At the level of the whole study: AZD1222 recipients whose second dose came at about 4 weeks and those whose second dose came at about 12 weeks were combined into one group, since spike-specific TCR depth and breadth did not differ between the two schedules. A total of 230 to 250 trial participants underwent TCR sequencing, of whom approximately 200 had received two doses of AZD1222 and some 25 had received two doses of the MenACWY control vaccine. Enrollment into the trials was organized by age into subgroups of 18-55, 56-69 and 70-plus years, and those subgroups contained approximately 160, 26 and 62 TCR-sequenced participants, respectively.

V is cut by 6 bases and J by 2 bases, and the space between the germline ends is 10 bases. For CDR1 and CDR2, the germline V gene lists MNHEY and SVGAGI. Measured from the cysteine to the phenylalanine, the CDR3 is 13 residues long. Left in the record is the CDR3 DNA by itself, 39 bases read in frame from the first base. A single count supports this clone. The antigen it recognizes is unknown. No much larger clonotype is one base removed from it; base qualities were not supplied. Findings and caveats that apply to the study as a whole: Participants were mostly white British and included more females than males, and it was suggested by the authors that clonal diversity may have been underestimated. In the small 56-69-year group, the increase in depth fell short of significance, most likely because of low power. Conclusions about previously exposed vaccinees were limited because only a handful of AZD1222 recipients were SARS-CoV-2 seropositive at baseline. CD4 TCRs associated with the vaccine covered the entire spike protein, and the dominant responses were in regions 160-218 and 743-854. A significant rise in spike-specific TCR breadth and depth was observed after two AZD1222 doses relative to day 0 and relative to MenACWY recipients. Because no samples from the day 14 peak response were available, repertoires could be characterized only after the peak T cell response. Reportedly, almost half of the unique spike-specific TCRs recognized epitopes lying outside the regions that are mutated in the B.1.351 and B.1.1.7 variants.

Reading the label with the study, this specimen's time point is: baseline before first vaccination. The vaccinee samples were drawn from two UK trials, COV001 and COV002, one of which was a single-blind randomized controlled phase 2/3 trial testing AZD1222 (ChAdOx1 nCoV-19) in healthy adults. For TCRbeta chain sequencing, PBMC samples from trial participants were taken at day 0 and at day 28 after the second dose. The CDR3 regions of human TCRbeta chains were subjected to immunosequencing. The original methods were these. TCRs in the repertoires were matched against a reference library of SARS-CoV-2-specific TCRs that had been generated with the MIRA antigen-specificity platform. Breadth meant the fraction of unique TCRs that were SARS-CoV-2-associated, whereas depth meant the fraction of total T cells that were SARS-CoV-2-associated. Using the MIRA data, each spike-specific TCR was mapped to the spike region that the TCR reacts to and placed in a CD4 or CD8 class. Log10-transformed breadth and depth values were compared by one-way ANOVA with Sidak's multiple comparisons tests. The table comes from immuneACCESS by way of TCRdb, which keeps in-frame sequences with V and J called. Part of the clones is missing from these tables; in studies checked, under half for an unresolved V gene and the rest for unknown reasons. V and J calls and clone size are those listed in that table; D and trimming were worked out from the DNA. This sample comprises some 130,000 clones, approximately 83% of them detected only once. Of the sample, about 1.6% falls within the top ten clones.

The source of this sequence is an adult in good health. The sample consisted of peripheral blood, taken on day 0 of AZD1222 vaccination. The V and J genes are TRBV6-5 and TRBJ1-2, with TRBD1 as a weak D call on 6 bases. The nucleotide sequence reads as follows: TGTGCCAGCAGCCCCGGACAGAACTATGGCTACACCTTC. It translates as CASSPGQNYGYTF.